One and the same sample provided the 8 T cell receptor beta chains below, sequenced in a study of T cell repertoires in cytomegalovirus infection. These TCRs are of unknown antigen specificity. TCRdb redid the calling of the reads with MiXCR, one entry per CDR3 protein. The sample holds 830,000 or so distinct CDR3 sequences, about 31% seen once. This specimen consisted of cultured CD8+ T cells from PBMCs, obtained from culture after CMV antigen stimulation. Every receptor here comes from a human donor in good health (CMV status not recorded). Some clones in this sample may be carry-over from other donors' samples.

This clonotype was observed a handful of times. The chain recombines TRBV19 with TRBJ2-7, with TRBD2 matching over 14 bases. J gave up 2 bases and V 7 bases, and 4 bases lay outside the gene matches. Germline V gives CDR1 LNHDA, CDR2 SQIVND (reference sequence). This CDR3 spans 15 amino acids. CDR3 in amino acids: CASTPGLAGAYEQYF. The CDR3 DNA follows: TGTGCCAGTACCCCGGGACTAGCGGGGGCCTACGAGCAGTACTTC.

There are a few counts of this clonotype. This rearrangement joins TRBV12-5 to TRBJ1-1, with 9 bases identical to TRBD1. V gave up 6 bases and J gave up 5 bases; unmatched junction bases: 4. Per the germline V gene, CDR1 is LGHNT and CDR2 is FRNRAP. The CDR3 is 13 amino acids. CDR3 in amino acids: CASGLDRGTEAFF. In DNA form, the CDR3 reads TGTGCTAGTGGCCTGGACAGGGGAACTGAAGCTTTCTTT.

The rearrangement links TRBV11-2 to TRBJ1-6, with D unclear. The CDR3 totals 16 residues. Germline V gene sequence: CDR1 SGHAT, CDR2 FQNNGV. V lost 7 bases to trimming and J lost 7 bases, with 20 bases between them. CDR3 amino acids: CASILKDGIENSPLHF. DNA of the CDR3: TGTGCCAGCATCCTAAAGGATGGCATAGAGAATTCACCCCTCCACTTT. The full variable domain, with the rest looked up from reference TRBV11-2 and TRBJ1-6, is EAGVAQSPRYKIIEKRQSVAFWCNPISGHATLYWYQQILGQGPKLLIQFQNNGVVDDSQLPKDRFSAERLKGVDSTLKIQPAKLEDSAVYLCASILKDGIENSPLHFGNGTRLTVT.

The chain carries TRBV6-6 and TRBJ2-7; no clear D gene. The CDR3 spans 14 residues. Germline V CDR1 and CDR2: MNHNY, SVGAGI (reference sequence). V lost 5 bases and J lost 5, with 16 bases in between. Written as DNA, the CDR3 is TGTGCCAGCAGTGAGGATTTGCGATACCACGAGCAGTACGTC. This sequence encodes CASSEDLRYHEQYV.

This clonotype was counted at least ten times. V gene TRBV7-2 combines with J gene TRBJ2-1; 8 bases match TRBD1. CDR3 length: 17 residues. CDR1 and CDR2 (germline): SGHTA, FQGNSA. Trimming cost V 3 bases and J 1 base; bases outside gene matches: 8. The CDR3 coding sequence is TGTGCCAGCAGCTTCCCTTCGGACAGGGAATCCTACAATGAGCAGTTCTTC. Its protein product is CASSFPSDRESYNEQFF.

This chain uses TRBV10-3 with TRBJ1-1; 10 nucleotides agree with TRBD1. The germline CDR1 and CDR2 sequences are ENHRY and SYGVKD. Trimming at V came to 0 bases and at J to 3 bases, leaving 1 base not matched to a gene. This CDR3 comprises 15 residues. The CDR3 sequence: CAISESGQGYTEAFF. The CDR3 DNA is TGTGCCATCAGTGAGTCGGGACAGGGGTACACTGAAGCTTTCTTT.

This clonotype turned up a few times. J is TRBJ2-7 and V is TRBV6-2 or TRBV6-3, with TRBD1 as a possible D gene (7 bases). The germline V gene has CDR1 MNHEY and CDR2 SVGEGT. The V end lost 8 bases, the J end lost 1 base, and 12 bases lay between the germline ends. The CDR3 consists of 13 residues. In nucleotides, the CDR3 is TGTGCCAGCGGCGGGACAGCTTCCTACGAGCAGTACGTC. Residues: CASGGTASYEQYV.

The chain carries TRBV6-1 and TRBJ2-1; 12 positions match TRBD2. The CDR3 is made up of 15 amino acids. The ends lost 6 bases at V and 8 bases at J; junction bases unmatched: 8. Germline assignment: CDR1 MNHNS and CDR2 SASEGT. CDR3 loop: CASSKTLAGGHEQFF. The CDR3 DNA follows: TGTGCCAGCAGCAAGACCCTAGCGGGGGGGCATGAGCAGTTCTTC.